Shown below are 27 T cell receptor beta chains from a single sample sequenced in a study of monozygotic twins with inflammatory bowel disease. Each CDR3 protein gets one entry in TCRdb, which reprocessed the 5' RACE reads and gives no DNA. The specimen's table records about 330,000 distinct CDR3 sequences. The source material was blood. The receptors derive from a human donor with ulcerative colitis or Crohn's disease, or a healthy co-twin of an affected twin (not recorded which).

CDR3 amino acids: CASSEWGLGKTEAFF. The chain joins TRBV10-2 to TRBJ1-1. Germline-derived CDR1 and CDR2 are WSHSY and SAAADI. The CDR3 loop spans 15 amino acids.

The chain is built from TRBV20-1 and TRBJ1-2. The CDR3 extends over 13 amino acids. Germline V lookup: CDR1 DFQATT, CDR2 SNEGSKA (reference sequence). CDR3: CSARDEPYYGYTF.

The chain uses TRBV29-1 and TRBJ2-1; the TCRdb call, TRBD2, lacks DNA for checking. Germline CDR1 is SQVTM and CDR2 is ANQGSEA. This CDR3 comprises 13 residues. Here the CDR3 reads CSVESGGAFEQFF.

The rearrangement joins TRBV7-8 to TRBJ2-2; TCRdb's assignment of TRBD2 cannot be checked, as there is no DNA. The CDR3 is made up of 13 amino acids. Germline assignment: CDR1 SGHVS and CDR2 FQNEAQ. The CDR3 region is CASRKAGPGELFF. Full variable domain (remainder filled in from reference TRBV7-8 and TRBJ2-2): GAGVSQSPRYKVAKRGQDVALRCDPISGHVSLFWYQQALGQGPEFLTYFQNEAQLDKSGLPSDRFFAERPEGSVSTLKIQRTQQEDSAVYLCASRKAGPGELFFGEGSRLTVL.

This sequence joins TRBV10-3 and TRBJ2-7; the TCRdb call, TRBD1, lacks DNA for checking. There are 21 residues in the CDR3. Germline V gene lookup returns CDR1 ENHRY and CDR2 SYGVKD. The CDR3 here is CAISESDFSNRGQGKPYEQYF.

CDR3 sequence: CASRGEGETQYF. The chain uses TRBV12-3 or TRBV12-4 and TRBJ2-5; absent DNA, TCRdb's TRBD1 call cannot be checked. The CDR3 is 12 amino acids.

This chain connects TRBV28 to TRBJ1-2; as DNA is missing, the TRBD1 call by TCRdb cannot be tested. Germline V gene sequence: CDR1 MDHEN, CDR2 SYDVKM. CDR3 length equals 19 residues. CDR3 amino acids: CASSWRQGYRGRDNYGYTF.

This rearrangement joins TRBV5-1 to TRBJ1-1; TCRdb proposes TRBD1, but this gene call is untestable without DNA. The germline CDR1 and CDR2 sequences are SGHRS and YFSETQ. CDR3 length equals 14 residues. CDR3 amino acids: CASSIPPGQKEAFF.

The CDR3 loop is CAWSVGTNTEAFF. The J gene is TRBJ1-1, the V gene TRBV30. Germline values: CDR1 GTSNPN, CDR2 SVGIG (reference sequence). CDR3 length: 13 residues.

This chain joins TRBV9 and TRBJ2-3; the D gene TCRdb calls, TRBD1, cannot be checked with no DNA. The CDR3 covers 13 residues. Germline-derived CDR1 and CDR2 are SGDLS and YYNGEE. CDR3 residues: CASSDARTVTQYF.

The chain has TRBV19 and TRBJ1-1; TCRdb gives TRBD1 as the D gene, but with no DNA this cannot be confirmed. The germline gives CDR1 LNHDA, CDR2 SQIVND (reference sequence). The CDR3 is 14 residues long. CDR3: CASTAPTSLAEAFF.

The genes are TRBV12-3 or TRBV12-4 and TRBJ2-7. CDR3 size: 12 residues. The CDR3 sequence is CASSRRRYEQYF.

J is TRBJ2-2 and V is TRBV4-1. Germline-derived CDR1 and CDR2 are MGHRA and YSYEKL. The CDR3 runs to 15 residues. The CDR3 loop is CASSQVWDRTGELFF.

The chain recombines TRBV12-3 or TRBV12-4 with TRBJ2-7; TCRdb reports TRBD1, a call that lacks DNA to check it against. The CDR3 spans 13 residues. The CDR3 sequence is CASSRDQGSEQYF.

The chain couples TRBV12-3 or TRBV12-4 to TRBJ1-1; TCRdb's assignment of TRBD1 cannot be checked, as there is no DNA. The CDR3 is made up of 14 amino acids. This CDR3 is CASSRQGGDTEAFF.

The CDR3 sequence is CASSFAGLAHEQFF. The rearrangement links TRBV12-3 or TRBV12-4 to TRBJ2-1; there is no DNA to check the TCRdb D call of TRBD2. This CDR3 is built from 14 residues.

The chain has TRBV20-1 and TRBJ1-2; TCRdb's D call of TRBD1 is untestable without DNA. Germline CDR1 and CDR2: DFQATT and SNEGSKA (reference sequence). The CDR3 is made up of 11 amino acids. CDR3 residues: CSAHREFGYTF.

This chain joins TRBV5-1 and TRBJ2-7; the TRBD1 assignment by TCRdb is unverifiable without DNA. The CDR3 loop spans 12 amino acids. Looked up from germline, CDR1 is SGHRS and CDR2 is YFSETQ. CDR3 in amino acids: CASSATGDEQYF.

This sequence joins TRBV7-2 and TRBJ2-7; TCRdb gives TRBD2 as the D gene, but with no DNA this cannot be confirmed. Germline values: CDR1 SGHTA, CDR2 FQGNSA. This CDR3 is built from 15 residues. CDR3 residues: CASSYQRADPYEQYF.

J is TRBJ2-7 and V is TRBV7-9. CDR1 SEHNR and CDR2 FQNEAQ come from the germline V gene (reference sequence). This CDR3 region has 13 residues. The CDR3 loop reads CASSLAPGDEQYF.

The rearrangement joins TRBV12-3 or TRBV12-4 to TRBJ1-2; the TCRdb call, TRBD1, lacks DNA for checking. CDR3 size: 18 residues. CDR3 loop: CASRLSHHSGHEGYGYTF.

V and J are TRBV15 and TRBJ2-2; TCRdb's D call, TRBD2, is unchecked because there is no DNA. This CDR3 region has 18 residues. Germline V gene lookup returns CDR1 LNHNV and CDR2 YYDKDF (reference sequence). The CDR3 protein is CATSGGLAGGQNTGELFF. Filled out from reference TRBV15 and TRBJ2-2, the complete variable domain reads DAMVIQNPRYQVTQFGKPVTLSCSQTLNHNVMYWYQQKSSQAPKLLFHYYDKDFNNEADTPDNFQSRRPNTSFCFLDIRSPGLGDTAMYLCATSGGLAGGQNTGELFFGEGSRLTVL.

The chain combines TRBV5-1 with TRBJ1-1; TCRdb returns TRBD1, unconfirmable since there is no DNA. CDR3 size: 16 residues. Germline values: CDR1 SGHRS, CDR2 YFSETQ. The CDR3 reads CASSPAAGGGTTEAFF.

The chain employs TRBV7-7 and TRBJ2-3. The CDR3 covers 13 residues. Germline CDR1 is SSHAT and CDR2 is FNYEAQ (reference sequence). CDR3 loop: CASSLYDGDTQYF.

V and J are TRBV29-1 and TRBJ2-5; without DNA, the TCRdb call of TRBD2 cannot be checked. Germline loops: CDR1 SQVTM, CDR2 ANQGSEA. CDR3 length equals 14 residues. CDR3 loop: CSVDRTSGGETQYF.

The chain couples TRBV7-2 to TRBJ2-5; TCRdb reports TRBD1, a call that lacks DNA to check it against. The CDR3 runs 12 residues. CDR1 SGHTA and CDR2 FQGNSA come from the germline V gene. CDR3 amino acids: CASSLVNRVQYF. The full variable domain, its missing parts supplied by reference TRBV7-2 and TRBJ2-5, is GAGVSQSPSNKVTEKGKDVELRCDPISGHTALYWYRQSLGQGLEFLIYFQGNSAPDKSGLPSDRFSAERTGGSVSTLTIQRTQQEDSAVYLCASSLVNRVQYFGPGTRLLVL.

This sequence joins TRBV7-9 and TRBJ2-1; TCRdb's D call, TRBD1, is unchecked because there is no DNA. Per the germline V gene, CDR1 is SEHNR and CDR2 is FQNEAQ (reference sequence). The CDR3 is 16 amino acids. The CDR3 region is CASSGDRGRSYNEQFF.